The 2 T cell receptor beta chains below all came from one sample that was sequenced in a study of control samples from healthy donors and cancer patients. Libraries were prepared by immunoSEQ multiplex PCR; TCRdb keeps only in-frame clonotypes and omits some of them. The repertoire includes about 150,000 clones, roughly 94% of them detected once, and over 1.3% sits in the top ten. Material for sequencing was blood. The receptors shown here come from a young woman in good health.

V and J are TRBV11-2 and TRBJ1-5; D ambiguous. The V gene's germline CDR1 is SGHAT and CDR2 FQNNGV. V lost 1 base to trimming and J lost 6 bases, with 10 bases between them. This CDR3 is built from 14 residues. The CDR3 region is CASSLAPGTQPQHF. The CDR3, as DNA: TGTGCCAGCAGCTTAGCCCCGGGTACTCAGCCCCAGCATTTT.

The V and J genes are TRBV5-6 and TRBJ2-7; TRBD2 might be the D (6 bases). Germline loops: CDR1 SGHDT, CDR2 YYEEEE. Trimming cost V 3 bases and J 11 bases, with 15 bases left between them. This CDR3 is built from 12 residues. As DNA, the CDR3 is TGTGCCAGCAGCTCGGATAGGCGGGAAGAGTACTTC. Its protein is CASSSDRREEYF.